This T cell receptor beta chain was identified in a study of blood T cells in healthy people across ages. With a J-beta primer mix and a sample-barcoded 5' primer, a second PCR ran roughly 6 to 11 cycles. A single record per CDR3 protein comes from TCRdb applying MiXCR to the 5' RACE reads. This sample has 450,000 to 700,000 distinct CDR3 sequences, with about 25% found just once. This clonotype was counted once. The V segment lost 3 bases and the J segment 0 bases; nucleotides outside the gene matches: 11. The V gene's germline CDR1 is SGHRS and CDR2 YFSETQ. CDR3 length equals 18 residues. Sequenced input: blood. V and J are TRBV5-1 and TRBJ2-1; 8 bases align to TRBD2. The TCR originated in a woman aged 70-85 years in good health. CDR3 nucleotide sequence: TGCGCCAGCAGCTCTGCGGGAGGAGGGGGGAACTCCTACAATGAGCAGTTCTTC. Residues: CASSSAGGGGNSYNEQFF. The whole variable domain, remainder taken from reference TRBV5-1 and TRBJ2-1, is KAGVTQTPRYLIKTRGQQVTLSCSPISGHRSVSWYQQTPGQGLQFLFEYFSETQRNKGNFPGRFSGRQFSNSRSEMNVSTLELGDSALYLCASSSAGGGGNSYNEQFFGPGTRLTVL.